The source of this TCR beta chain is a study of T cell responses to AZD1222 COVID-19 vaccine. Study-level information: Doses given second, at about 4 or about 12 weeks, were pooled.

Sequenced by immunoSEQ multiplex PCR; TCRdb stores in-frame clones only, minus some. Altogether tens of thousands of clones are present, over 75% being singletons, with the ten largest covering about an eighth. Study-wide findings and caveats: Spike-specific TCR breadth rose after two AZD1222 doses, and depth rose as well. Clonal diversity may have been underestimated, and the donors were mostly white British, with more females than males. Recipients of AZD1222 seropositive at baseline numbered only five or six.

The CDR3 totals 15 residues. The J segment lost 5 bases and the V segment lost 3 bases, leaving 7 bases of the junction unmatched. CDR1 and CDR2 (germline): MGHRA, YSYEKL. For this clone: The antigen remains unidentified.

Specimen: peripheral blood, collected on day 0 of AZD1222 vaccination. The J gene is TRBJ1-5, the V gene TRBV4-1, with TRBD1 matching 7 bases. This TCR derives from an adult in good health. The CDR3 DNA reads TGCGCCAGCAGCCAGGCGGGACAGAGCTATCAGCCCCAGCATTTT. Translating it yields CASSQAGQSYQPQHF.